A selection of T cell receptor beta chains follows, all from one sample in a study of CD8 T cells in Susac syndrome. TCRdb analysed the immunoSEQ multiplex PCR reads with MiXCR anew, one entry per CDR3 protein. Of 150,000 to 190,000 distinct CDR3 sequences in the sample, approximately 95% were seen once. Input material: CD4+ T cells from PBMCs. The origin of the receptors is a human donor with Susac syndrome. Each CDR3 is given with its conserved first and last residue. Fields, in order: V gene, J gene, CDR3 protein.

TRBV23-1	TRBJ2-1	CASTSTGAIYNEQFF
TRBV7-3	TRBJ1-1	CASSLQGLMNTEAFF
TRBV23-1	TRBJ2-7	CANPANFQAYEQYF
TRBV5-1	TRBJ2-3	CASSRKTSGGNTDTQYF
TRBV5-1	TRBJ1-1	CASSSGTGMNTEAFF
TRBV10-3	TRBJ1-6	CAIRRDRDYSPLHF
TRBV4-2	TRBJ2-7	CASSQGGISYEQYF
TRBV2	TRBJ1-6	CASSMTAALPNSPLHF
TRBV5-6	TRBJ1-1	CASSVLGGDTEAFF
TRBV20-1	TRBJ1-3	CSTLSGNTIYF
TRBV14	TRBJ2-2	CASSQEGRGTGELFF
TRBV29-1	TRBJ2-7	CSVEKGQGEQYF
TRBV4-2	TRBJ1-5	CASSQDGGDQPQHF
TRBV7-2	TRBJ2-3	CASSVGVVGTDTQYF
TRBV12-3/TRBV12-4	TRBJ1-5	CASSLGDGSNQPQHF
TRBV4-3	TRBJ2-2	CASSQGLAAGELFF
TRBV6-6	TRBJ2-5	CASSYSASGGQETQYF
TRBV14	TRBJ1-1	CASRTRVGEAFF
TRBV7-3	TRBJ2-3	CASSYQRTSVDTQYF
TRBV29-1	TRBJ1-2	CSVVAGSYGYTF
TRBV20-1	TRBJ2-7	CSARHPGTGGNEQYF
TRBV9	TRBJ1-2	CASSIRQDYNYGYTF
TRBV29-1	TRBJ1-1	CSVRGGEYTEAFF
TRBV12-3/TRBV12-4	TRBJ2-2	CASGVDANTGELFF
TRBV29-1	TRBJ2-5	CSAEGRVQETQYF
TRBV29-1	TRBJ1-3	CSVDVGASGNTIYF
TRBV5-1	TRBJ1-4	CASSPGPRSATNEKLFF
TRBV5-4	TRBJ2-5	CASSVRDNQETQYF
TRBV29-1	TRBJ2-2	CSVEEGRLGTGELFF
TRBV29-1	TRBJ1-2	CSVEFEGQRGYTF
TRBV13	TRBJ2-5	CASSSGLAAEETQYF
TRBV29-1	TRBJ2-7	CSVETGVLYEQYF
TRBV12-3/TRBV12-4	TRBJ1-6	CASSSGTYNSPLHF
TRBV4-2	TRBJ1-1	CASRSGRTEAFF
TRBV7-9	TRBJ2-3	CASSLRVHTDTQYF
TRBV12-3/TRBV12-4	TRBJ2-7	CASSFGGGTYEQYF
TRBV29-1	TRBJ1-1	CSVAIRGTGKGTEAFF
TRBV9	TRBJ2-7	CASSARPGDYEQYF
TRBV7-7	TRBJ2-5	CASSFGVGRGQETQYF
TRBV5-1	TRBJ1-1	CASSGTGDTEAFF
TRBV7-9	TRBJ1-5	CASSFPGDQPQHF
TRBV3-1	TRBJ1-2	CASSPAGGASYGYTF
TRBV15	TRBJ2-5	CATSRGGTVAQYF
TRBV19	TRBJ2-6	CASRLEGALGANVLTF